These T cell receptor beta chains were read from a single sample in a study of glioma-infiltrating T cells. Via MiXCR, TCRdb re-called the multiplex PCR reads, giving one row per CDR3 protein. Among 400,000 or so distinct CDR3 sequences listed, 35% to 45% were seen once. The sample taken for sequencing was glioma tissue, nonneoplastic brain tissue, or PBMCs (not recorded which). The receptors stem from a human donor with low-grade glioma or glioblastoma, undergoing nonglioma brain surgery, or in good health (not recorded which). Each CDR3 is given with its conserved first and last residue. The D gene is left open where the match is weak. Clone size is stated in some rows and not others, as once, few, many or a class when expanded.

>TRBV7-9|NA|few|TRBJ2-1
TGTGCCAGCAGGGAGGGGGCGGGCAATGAGCAGTTCTTC
CASREGAGNEQFF
>TRBV27|NA|NA|TRBJ2-7
TGTGCCAGCAGTTTTATGGCCGGTCAGGGTTGGTACGAGCAGTACTTC
CASSFMAGQGWYEQYF
>TRBV6-1|NA|NA|TRBJ2-5
TGTGCCAGCATCCCTACTGGTCTGGGGGGGACCCAGTACTTC
CASIPTGLGGTQYF
>TRBV6-1|NA|many|TRBJ1-2
TGTGCCAGCAGTCTGGCTGCTCCTAACTATGGCTACACCTTC
CASSLAAPNYGYTF
>TRBV6-2/TRBV6-3|TRBD2|NA|TRBJ2-1
TGTGCCATCAGTCCGCCTAGCGGGAGATCGAATGAGCAGTTCTTC
CAISPPSGRSNEQFF
>TRBV20-1|NA|NA|TRBJ2-1
TGCAGTGCTAGGGATCGTGCGGGGTCCTACAATAAGCAGTTCTTC
CSARDRAGSYNKQFF
>TRBV4-2|NA|few|TRBJ2-7
TGTGCCAGCAGCCGCCTCCCGGGGGCTAGCGTCTCCTACGAGCAGTACTTC
CASSRLPGASVSYEQYF
>TRBV5-1|TRBD2|NA|TRBJ2-3
TGCGCCAGCAGCTCCGGACTAGCGGGAGTATCAGATACGCAGTATTTT
CASSSGLAGVSDTQYF
>TRBV6-2/TRBV6-3|TRBD1|many|TRBJ1-5
TGTGCCAGCAGTCCTGGACAGGGATATCAGCCCCAGCATTTT
CASSPGQGYQPQHF
>TRBV27|NA|NA|TRBJ1-1
TGTGCCAGCAGTTTTACAGGGCGAACTGAATCCTCCTTT
CASSFTGRTESSF
>TRBV20-1|TRBD2|NA|TRBJ2-2
TGCAGTACTAGACATCCTCGCGGGAGGGGCGGGGAGCTGTTCTTT
CSTRHPRGRGGELFF
>TRBV27|TRBD1|many|TRBJ1-1
TGTGCCAGCAGTCCCGGACAGGGGTATTTGTTTACTTTCTTT
CASSPGQGYLFTFF
>TRBV6-6|TRBD1|NA|TRBJ1-5
TGTGCCAGCAGTTTAAGAGGGGGCGAGGGCAATCAGCCCCAGCATTTT
CASSLRGGEGNQPQHF
>TRBV5-1|TRBD2|NA|TRBJ2-7
TGCGCCAGCAGCCGGCCGGGGCGGGAGGGTTACGAGCAGTACTTC
CASSRPGREGYEQYF
>TRBV2|TRBD1|NA|TRBJ1-4
TGTGCCAGCACGGGACAGATTGCAACTAATGAAAAACTGTTTTTT
CASTGQIATNEKLFF
>TRBV27|NA|NA|TRBJ2-1
TGTGCCAGCAGTCCCGGACCAGCTTCCTACAATGAGCAGTTCTTC
CASSPGPASYNEQFF
>TRBV28|TRBD1|few|TRBJ2-6
TGTGCCAGCAGTTCCCCCGGGACAGGGTTCGGTGGGGCCAACGTCCTGACTTTC
CASSSPGTGFGGANVLTF
>TRBV4-1|TRBD2|NA|TRBJ2-7
TGCGCCAGCAGCCAACCTACTAGCGGGAGTAAGAACGAGCAGTACTTC
CASSQPTSGSKNEQYF
>TRBV7-2|NA|NA|TRBJ1-1
TGTGCCAACAGCTTAGCAGGGATCCCCGGGGCAAACACTGAAGCTTTCTTT
CANSLAGIPGANTEAFF
>TRBV12-3/TRBV12-4|NA|few|TRBJ2-7
TGTGCCAGCAGTCTCGAGGGGAGGAACTCCTACGAGCAGTACTTC
CASSLEGRNSYEQYF
>TRBV20-1|TRBD2|few|TRBJ2-7
TGCAGTGCTAGAGGGCCTAGCGGGAGACCCCCCTACGAGCAGTACTTC
CSARGPSGRPPYEQYF
>TRBV6-2/TRBV6-3|NA|many|TRBJ2-2
TGTGCCAGCGAGGAGGGGTACACCGGGGAGCTGTTTTTT
CASEEGYTGELFF
>TRBV4-3|TRBD1|once|TRBJ2-2
TGCGCCAGCAGCTTAAGACAGGGCTTCACCGGGGAGCTGTTTTTT
CASSLRQGFTGELFF
>TRBV6-1|NA|NA|TRBJ2-7
TGTGCCAGCAGGCCGGGACACCAAAACTACGAGCAGTACTTC
CASRPGHQNYEQYF
>TRBV2|TRBD1|NA|TRBJ1-1
TGTGCCGGGGGGGGACAGGGCCCCACTGAAGCTTTCTTT
CAGGGQGPTEAFF
>TRBV10-3|TRBD2|few|TRBJ2-7
TGTGCCATCAGTGAGACGGGGGGAACCCTATACGAGCAGTACTTC
CAISETGGTLYEQYF
>TRBV28|TRBD2|many|TRBJ2-5
TGTGCCAGCAGTTCTACGGGAGGAGAGACCCAGTACTTC
CASSSTGGETQYF
>TRBV6-1|TRBD1|NA|TRBJ1-1
TGTGCCAGCAGCTCAAGGACAGGCTCCCTTGAAGCTTTCTTT
CASSSRTGSLEAFF
>TRBV24-1|TRBD2|NA|TRBJ2-3
TGTGCCACCAGTCCCGGACTAGTTATAGATACGCAGTATTTT
CATSPGLVIDTQYF
>TRBV2|NA|NA|TRBJ2-2
TGTGCCAGCAGTCCCCAGCCCGGGGAGCTGTTTTTT
CASSPQPGELFF
>TRBV10-3|NA|NA|TRBJ2-7
TGTGCCATCACCGACTCGTACTACGAGCAGTACTTC
CAITDSYYEQYF
>TRBV15|TRBD2|NA|TRBJ2-1
TGTGCCACGGCGAATTGGGAGGGCTACAATGAGCAGTTCTTC
CATANWEGYNEQFF
>TRBV6-1|NA|many|TRBJ1-6
TGTGCCAGCAGAGGACATCTTGGAGGATCGTCCTATAATTCACCCCTCCACTTT
CASRGHLGGSSYNSPLHF
>TRBV7-9|NA|NA|TRBJ2-7
TGTGCCAGCAGCTCCCCCGGGACGGAGAGCTCCTACGAGCAGTACTTC
CASSSPGTESSYEQYF
>TRBV19|NA|NA|TRBJ2-1
TGTGCCAGTAGTCCCCAAGTTACTAGCTCCTACAATGAGCAGTTCTTC
CASSPQVTSSYNEQFF
>TRBV20-1|TRBD2|many|TRBJ2-7
TGCAGTGCTTTGACTAGCCCTCTCTCCTACGAGCAGTACTTC
CSALTSPLSYEQYF
>TRBV19|NA|few|TRBJ2-7
TGTGCCAGTAGTATGACACAGAACTACGAGCAGTACTTC
CASSMTQNYEQYF
>TRBV3-1|NA|many|TRBJ1-5
TGTGCCAGCAGCCAAGATCACGGGACCCAGCATTTT
CASSQDHGTQHF
>TRBV12-5|TRBD1|NA|TRBJ2-1
TGTGCTAGTGGTGTCGCAGGGGGCAATGAGCAGTTCTTC
CASGVAGGNEQFF
>TRBV7-2|NA|NA|TRBJ2-1
TGTGCCAGCAGCTTAGGGGTAGGGATATCCTACGAGCAGTTCTTC
CASSLGVGISYEQFF
>TRBV2|NA|few|TRBJ1-5
TGTGCCAGCGCGAGGGATGGTCAGCCCCAGCATTTT
CASARDGQPQHF
>TRBV27|TRBD2|many|TRBJ2-3
TGTGCCAGCAGTTTACCCGGGAGGGCGGATACGCAGTATTTT
CASSLPGRADTQYF